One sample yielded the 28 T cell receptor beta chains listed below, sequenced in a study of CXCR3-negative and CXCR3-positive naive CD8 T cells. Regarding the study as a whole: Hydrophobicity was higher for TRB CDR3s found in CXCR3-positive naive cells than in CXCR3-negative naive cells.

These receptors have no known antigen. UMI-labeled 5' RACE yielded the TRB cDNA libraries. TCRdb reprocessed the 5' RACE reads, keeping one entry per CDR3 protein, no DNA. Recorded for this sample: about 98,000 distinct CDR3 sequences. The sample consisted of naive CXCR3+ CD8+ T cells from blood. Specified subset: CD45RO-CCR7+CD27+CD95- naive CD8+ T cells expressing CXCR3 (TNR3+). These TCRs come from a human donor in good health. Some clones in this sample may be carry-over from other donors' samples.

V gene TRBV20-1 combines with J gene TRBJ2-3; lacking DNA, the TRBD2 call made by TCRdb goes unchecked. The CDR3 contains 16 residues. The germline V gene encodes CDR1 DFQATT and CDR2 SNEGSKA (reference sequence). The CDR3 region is CSAGGLAGGFTDTQYF.

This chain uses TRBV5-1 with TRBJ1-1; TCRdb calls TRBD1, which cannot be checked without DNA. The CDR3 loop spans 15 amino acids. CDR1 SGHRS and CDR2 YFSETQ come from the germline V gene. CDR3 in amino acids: CASSHRDRVYTEAFF.

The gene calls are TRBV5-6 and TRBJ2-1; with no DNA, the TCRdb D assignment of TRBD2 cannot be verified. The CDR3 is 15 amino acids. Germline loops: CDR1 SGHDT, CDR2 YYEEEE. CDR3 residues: CASSGPLARYNEQFF.

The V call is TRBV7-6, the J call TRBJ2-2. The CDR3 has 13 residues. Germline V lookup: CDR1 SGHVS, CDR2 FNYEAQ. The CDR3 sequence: CASSWSETGELFF.

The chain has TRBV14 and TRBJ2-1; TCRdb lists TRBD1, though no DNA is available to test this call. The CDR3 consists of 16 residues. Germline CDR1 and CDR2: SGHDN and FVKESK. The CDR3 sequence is CASSHSRDLPGDEQFF.

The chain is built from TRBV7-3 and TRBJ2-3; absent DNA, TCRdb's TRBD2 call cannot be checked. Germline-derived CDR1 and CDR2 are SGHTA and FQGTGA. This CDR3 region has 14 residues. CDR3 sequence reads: CASSTSGGIDTQYF.

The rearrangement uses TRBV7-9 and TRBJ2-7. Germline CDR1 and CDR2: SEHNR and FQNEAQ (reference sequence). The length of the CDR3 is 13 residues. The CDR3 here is CASSLVPAYEQYF. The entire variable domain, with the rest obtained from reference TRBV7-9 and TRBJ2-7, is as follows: DTGVSQNPRHKITKRGQNVTFRCDPISEHNRLYWYRQTLGQGPEFLTYFQNEAQLEKSRLLSDRFSAERPKGSFSTLEIQRTEQGDSAMYLCASSLVPAYEQYFGPGTRLTVT.

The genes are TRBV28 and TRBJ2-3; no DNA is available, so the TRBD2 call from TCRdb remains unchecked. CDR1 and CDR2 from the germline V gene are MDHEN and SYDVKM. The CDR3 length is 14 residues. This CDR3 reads CASSFLSGEYTQYF.

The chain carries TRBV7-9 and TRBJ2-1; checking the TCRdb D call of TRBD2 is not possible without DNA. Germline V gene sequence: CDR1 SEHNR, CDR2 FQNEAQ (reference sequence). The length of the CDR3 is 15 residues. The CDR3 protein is CASSLLLAGTDEQFF.

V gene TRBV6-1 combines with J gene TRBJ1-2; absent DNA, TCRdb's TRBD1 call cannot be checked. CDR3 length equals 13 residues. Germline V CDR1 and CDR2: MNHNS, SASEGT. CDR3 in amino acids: CASRDRGQRGYTF.

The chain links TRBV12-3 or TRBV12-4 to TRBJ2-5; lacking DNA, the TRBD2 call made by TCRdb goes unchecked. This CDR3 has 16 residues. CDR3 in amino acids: CASNFRLAGEEETQYF.

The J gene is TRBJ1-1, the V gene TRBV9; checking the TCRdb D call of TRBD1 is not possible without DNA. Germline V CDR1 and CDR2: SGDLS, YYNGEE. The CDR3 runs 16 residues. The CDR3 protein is CASSGPGTDFLTEAFF.

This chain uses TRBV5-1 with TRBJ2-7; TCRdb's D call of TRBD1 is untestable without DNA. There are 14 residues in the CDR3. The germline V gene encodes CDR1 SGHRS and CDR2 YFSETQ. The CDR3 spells CASTPGQESYEQYF.

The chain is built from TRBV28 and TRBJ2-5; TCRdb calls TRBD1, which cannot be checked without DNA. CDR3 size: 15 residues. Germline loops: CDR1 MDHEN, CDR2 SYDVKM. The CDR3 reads CASSLPTGGQETQYF.

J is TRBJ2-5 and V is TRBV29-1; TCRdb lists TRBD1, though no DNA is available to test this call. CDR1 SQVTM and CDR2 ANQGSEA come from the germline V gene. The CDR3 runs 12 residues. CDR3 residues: CSADRGRETQYF. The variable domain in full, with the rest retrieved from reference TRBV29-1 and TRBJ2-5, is SAVISQKPSRDICQRGTSLTIQCQVDSQVTMMFWYRQQPGQSLTLIATANQGSEATYESGFVIDKFPISRPNLTFSTLTVSNMSPEDSSIYLCSADRGRETQYFGPGTRLLVL.

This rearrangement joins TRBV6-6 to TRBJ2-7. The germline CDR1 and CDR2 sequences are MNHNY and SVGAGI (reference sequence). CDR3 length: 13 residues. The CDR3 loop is CASSADRHLEQYF.

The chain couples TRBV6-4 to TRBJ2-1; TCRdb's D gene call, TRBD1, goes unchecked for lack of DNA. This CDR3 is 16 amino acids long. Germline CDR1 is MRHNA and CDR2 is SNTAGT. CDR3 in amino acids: CASSVNGAELINEQFF.

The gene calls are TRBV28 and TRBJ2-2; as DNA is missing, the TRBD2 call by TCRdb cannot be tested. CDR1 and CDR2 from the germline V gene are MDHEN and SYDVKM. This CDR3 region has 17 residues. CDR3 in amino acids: CASSYPTSGSNTGELFF. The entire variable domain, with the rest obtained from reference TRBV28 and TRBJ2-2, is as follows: DVKVTQSSRYLVKRTGEKVFLECVQDMDHENMFWYRQDPGLGLRLIYFSYDVKMKEKGDIPEGYSVSREKKERFSLILESASTNQTSMYLCASSYPTSGSNTGELFFGEGSRLTVL.

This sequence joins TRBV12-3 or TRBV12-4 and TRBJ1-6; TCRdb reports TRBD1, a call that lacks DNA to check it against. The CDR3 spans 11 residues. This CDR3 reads CASSFRDRLHF.

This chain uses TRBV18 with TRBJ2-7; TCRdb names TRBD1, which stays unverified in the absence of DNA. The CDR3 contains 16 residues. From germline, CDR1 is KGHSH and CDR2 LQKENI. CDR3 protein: CASSQMKTPAPGEQYF.

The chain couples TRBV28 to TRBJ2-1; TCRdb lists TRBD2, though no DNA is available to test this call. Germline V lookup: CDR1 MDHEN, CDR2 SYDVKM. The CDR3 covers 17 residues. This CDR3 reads CASSSWTSGGRYNEQFF.

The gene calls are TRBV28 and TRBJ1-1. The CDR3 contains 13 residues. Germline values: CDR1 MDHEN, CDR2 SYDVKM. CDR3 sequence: CASSLEENTEAFF. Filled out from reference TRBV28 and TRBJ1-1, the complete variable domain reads DVKVTQSSRYLVKRTGEKVFLECVQDMDHENMFWYRQDPGLGLRLIYFSYDVKMKEKGDIPEGYSVSREKKERFSLILESASTNQTSMYLCASSLEENTEAFFGQGTRLTVV.

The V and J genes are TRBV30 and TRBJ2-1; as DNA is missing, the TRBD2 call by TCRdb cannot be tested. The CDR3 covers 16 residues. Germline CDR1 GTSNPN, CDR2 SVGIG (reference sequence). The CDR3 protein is CAWSPLTSGGANEQFF. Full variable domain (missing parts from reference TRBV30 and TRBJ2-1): SQTIHQWPATLVQPVGSPLSLECTVEGTSNPNLYWYRQAAGRGLQLLFYSVGIGQISSEVPQNLSASRPQDRQFILSSKKLLLSDSGFYLCAWSPLTSGGANEQFFGPGTRLTVL.

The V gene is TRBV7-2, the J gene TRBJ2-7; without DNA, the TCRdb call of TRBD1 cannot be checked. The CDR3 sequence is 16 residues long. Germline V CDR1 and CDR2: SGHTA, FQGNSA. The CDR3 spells CASSFLGGLGSYEQYF.

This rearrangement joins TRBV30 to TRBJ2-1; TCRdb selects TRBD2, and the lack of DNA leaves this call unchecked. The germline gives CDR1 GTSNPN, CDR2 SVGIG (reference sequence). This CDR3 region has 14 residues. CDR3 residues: CAWLLAGSYNEQFF.

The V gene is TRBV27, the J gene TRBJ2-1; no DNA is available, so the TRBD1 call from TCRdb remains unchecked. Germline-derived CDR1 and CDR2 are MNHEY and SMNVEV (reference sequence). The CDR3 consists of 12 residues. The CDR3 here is CASSLGGYEQFF.

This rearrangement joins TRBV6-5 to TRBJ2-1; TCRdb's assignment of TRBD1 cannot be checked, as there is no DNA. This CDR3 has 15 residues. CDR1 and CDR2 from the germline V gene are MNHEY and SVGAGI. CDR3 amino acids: CASSVGTGTYNEQFF.

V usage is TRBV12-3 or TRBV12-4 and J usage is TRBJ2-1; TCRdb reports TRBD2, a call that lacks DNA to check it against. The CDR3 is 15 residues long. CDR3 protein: CASSSLAGVLGEQFF.